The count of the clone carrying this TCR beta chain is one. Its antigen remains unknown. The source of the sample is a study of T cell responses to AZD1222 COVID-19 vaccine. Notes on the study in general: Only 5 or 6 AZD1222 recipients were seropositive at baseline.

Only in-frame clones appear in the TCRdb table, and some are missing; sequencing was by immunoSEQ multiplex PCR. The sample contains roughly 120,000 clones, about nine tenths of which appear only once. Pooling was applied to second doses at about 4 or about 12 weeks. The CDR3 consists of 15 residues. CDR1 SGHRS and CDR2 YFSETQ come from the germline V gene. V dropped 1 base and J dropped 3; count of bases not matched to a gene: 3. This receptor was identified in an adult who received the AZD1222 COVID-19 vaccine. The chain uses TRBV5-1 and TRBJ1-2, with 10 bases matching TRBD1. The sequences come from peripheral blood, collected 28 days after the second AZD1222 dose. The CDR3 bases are TGCGCCAGCAGCTTGACGACAGGGGGCGACTATGGCTACACCTTC. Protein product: CASSLTTGGDYGYTF.